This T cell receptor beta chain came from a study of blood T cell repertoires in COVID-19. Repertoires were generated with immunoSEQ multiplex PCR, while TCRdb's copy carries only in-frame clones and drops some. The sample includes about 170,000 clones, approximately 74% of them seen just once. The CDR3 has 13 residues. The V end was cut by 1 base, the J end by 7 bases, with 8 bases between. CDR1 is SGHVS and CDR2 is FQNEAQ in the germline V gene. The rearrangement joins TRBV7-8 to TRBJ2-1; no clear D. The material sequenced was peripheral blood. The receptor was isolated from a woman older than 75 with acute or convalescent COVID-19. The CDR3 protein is CASSLGYANEQFF. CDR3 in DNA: TGTGCCAGCAGCTTAGGTTATGCGAATGAGCAGTTCTTC.